This T cell receptor beta chain was recovered during a study of blood T cell repertoires in COVID-19. The V and J ends lost 4 bases and 4 bases respectively, with 17 bases between them. CDR1 SGHKS and CDR2 YYEKEE come from the germline V gene (reference sequence). This CDR3 has 15 residues. Clones were read by immunoSEQ multiplex PCR, and TCRdb kept only the in-frame ones, dropping some. The sample consists of approximately 100,000 clones, over 70% of them appearing once. This sequence originates from a human donor with acute or convalescent COVID-19. The donor label of this sample is uncertain. This sequence joins TRBV5-5 and TRBJ1-1, with a tentative D call TRBD1 (5 bases). Sequenced: peripheral blood. In DNA, the CDR3 is TGTGCCAGCAGCCCCCGGGACGGGAGATTCACTGAAGCTTTCTTT. This codes for CASSPRDGRFTEAFF. The full variable domain, with the rest looked up from reference TRBV5-5 and TRBJ1-1, is DAGVTQSPTHLIKTRGQQVTLRCSPISGHKSVSWYQQVLGQGPQFIFQYYEKEERGRGNFPDRFSARQFPNYSSELNVNALLLGDSALYLCASSPRDGRFTEAFFGQGTRLTVV.